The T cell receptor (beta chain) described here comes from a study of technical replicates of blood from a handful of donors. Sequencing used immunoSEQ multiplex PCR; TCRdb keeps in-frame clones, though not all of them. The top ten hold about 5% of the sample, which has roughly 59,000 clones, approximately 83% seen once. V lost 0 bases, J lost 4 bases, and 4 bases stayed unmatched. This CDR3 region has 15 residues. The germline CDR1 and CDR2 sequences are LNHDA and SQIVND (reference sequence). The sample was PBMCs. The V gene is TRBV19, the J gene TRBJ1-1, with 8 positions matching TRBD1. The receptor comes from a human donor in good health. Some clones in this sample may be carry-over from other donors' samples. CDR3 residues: CASSIDEGQATEAFF. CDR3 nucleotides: TGTGCCAGTAGTATAGATGAGGGACAGGCCACTGAAGCTTTCTTT.